Below are 3 T cell receptor beta chains sequenced from a single sample in a study of low-dose radiotherapy and immunotherapy resistance in tumors. TRAV and TRBV primers primed cDNA for both TCRalpha and TCRbeta. Both a constant-region primer and a V-primer adapter served to amplify TCRs across 20 to 25 PCR cycles. Each CDR3 protein gets one entry after TCRdb re-called the reads with MiXCR. The repertoire holds 35,000 to 50,000 distinct CDR3 sequences, with roughly a third as singletons. Time point here: before trial treatment. The source material was PBMCs, sampled before treatment. The receptors shown here come from a male donor with gallbladder cancer.

This clonotype turned up a few times. This rearrangement joins TRBV5-1 to TRBJ1-3; D gene unclear. Germline CDR1 reads SGHRS; CDR2 reads YFSETQ. The ends were cut back, 2 bases at V and 2 bases at J, with 8 bases in the middle. The CDR3 totals 14 residues. CDR3 nucleotides: TGCGCCAGCAGCTTTCTAGATCCTGGAAACACCATATATTTT. Translated, it gives CASSFLDPGNTIYF.

The chain recombines TRBV28 with TRBJ2-2; D not certain. Trimming cost V 6 bases and J 4 bases, with 9 bases left between them. CDR3 length equals 13 residues. CDR1 MDHEN and CDR2 SYDVKM come from the germline V gene. The CDR3 here is CASRRMPTGELFF. CDR3 coding DNA: TGTGCCAGCAGGCGAATGCCCACCGGGGAGCTGTTTTTT. The variable domain in full, with the rest retrieved from reference TRBV28 and TRBJ2-2, is DVKVTQSSRYLVKRTGEKVFLECVQDMDHENMFWYRQDPGLGLRLIYFSYDVKMKEKGDIPEGYSVSREKKERFSLILESASTNQTSMYLCASRRMPTGELFFGEGSRLTVL.

This clonotype has a count of ten or more. The chain recombines TRBV7-6 with TRBJ1-2, with 7 bases that match TRBD1. CDR1 and CDR2 from the germline V gene are SGHVS and FNYEAQ. The CDR3 sequence is 17 residues long. V lost 5 bases to trimming and J lost 5 bases; unmatched junction nucleotides: 17. The CDR3 loop reads CASSPSRTGNSLYGYTF. CDR3 coding DNA: TGTGCCAGCAGCCCAAGCCGGACAGGCAACTCCCTTTATGGCTACACCTTC.